The rows below give T cell receptor beta chains drawn from one sample of a study of OX40 agonist ivuxolimab in advanced cancers. Repertoires were generated with immunoSEQ multiplex PCR, while TCRdb's copy carries only in-frame clones and drops some. The sample holds about 58,000 clones, approximately 80% seen once. The specimen was CD4+ or CD8+ T cells sorted from blood, collected in a trial of the OX40 agonist ivuxolimab. All receptors derive from an adult with an advanced solid tumor such as melanoma, head and neck, liver or kidney cancer. The CDR3 runs from the conserved cysteine through the conserved F or W. Expanded clones get a size class; other rows say once, few or many, or leave the size out.

J: TRBJ2-3; length: 13; size: once; V: TRBV5-1; CDR3: CASSKGQTDTQYF
J: TRBJ2-3; length: 18; size: -; V: TRBV5-1; CDR3: CASSLRLAGGMITDTQYF
J: TRBJ2-7; length: 14; size: -; V: TRBV6-1; CDR3: CASSEPSKSYEQYF
J: TRBJ1-2; length: 14; size: -; V: TRBV19; CDR3: CASSITQGTYGYTF
J: TRBJ2-5; length: 10; size: -; V: TRBV13; CDR3: CAAALGAQYF
J: TRBJ2-3; length: 16; size: -; V: TRBV9; CDR3: CASSVGLAGVTDTQYF
J: TRBJ2-7; length: 13; size: -; V: TRBV2; CDR3: CASNKQGSYEQYF
J: TRBJ1-5; length: 15; size: -; V: TRBV5-1; CDR3: CASSLMTGGNQPQHF
J: TRBJ2-3; length: 15; size: -; V: TRBV9; CDR3: CASSVGVSREHTQYF
J: TRBJ2-6; length: 16; size: -; V: TRBV19; CDR3: CASSASSSPGANVLTF
J: TRBJ2-2; length: 16; size: -; V: TRBV14; CDR3: CASSLPGLASTGELFF
J: TRBJ2-1; length: 12; size: once; V: TRBV7-2; CDR3: CASSLGRNEQFF
J: TRBJ1-3; length: 20; size: few; V: TRBV5-5; CDR3: CASSFFWEGRGRYSGNTIYF
J: TRBJ2-5; length: 18; size: -; V: TRBV7-2; CDR3: CASSEGTSGRVWRETQYF
J: TRBJ1-2; length: 17; size: -; V: TRBV4-1; CDR3: CASSQGVPRAAEGGYTF
J: TRBJ2-5; length: 13; size: -; V: TRBV6-5; CDR3: CASTLTIRETQYF
J: TRBJ2-2; length: 16; size: -; V: TRBV7-2; CDR3: CASSPPSGRVVGELFF
J: TRBJ2-5; length: 18; size: -; V: TRBV11-2; CDR3: CASRRGSGSRYQQETQYF
J: TRBJ2-7; length: 11; size: -; V: TRBV20-1; CDR3: CSARRADEQYF
J: TRBJ1-5; length: 15; size: few; V: TRBV19; CDR3: CASRTQVFSNQPQHF
J: TRBJ1-1; length: 15; size: -; V: TRBV18; CDR3: CASSRSGTENTEAFF
J: TRBJ1-5; length: 17; size: few; V: TRBV6-1; CDR3: CASSDTFKVSLNQPQHF
J: TRBJ2-6; length: 16; size: -; V: TRBV27; CDR3: CASSFARGHGANVLTF
J: TRBJ1-5; length: 11; size: -; V: TRBV19; CDR3: CASRANGPQHF
J: TRBJ2-7; length: 15; size: -; V: TRBV13; CDR3: CASSSSGTFSYEQYF
J: TRBJ2-7; length: 14; size: -; V: TRBV11-1; CDR3: CASSLVAKPYEQYF
J: TRBJ1-2; length: 14; size: -; V: TRBV27; CDR3: CASSFNYGTSGYTF
J: TRBJ2-2; length: 14; size: -; V: TRBV6-5; CDR3: CASSLSGNTGELFF
J: TRBJ2-3; length: 15; size: -; V: TRBV7-2; CDR3: CASRRDRRGTDTQYF
J: TRBJ1-2; length: 14; size: -; V: TRBV5-6; CDR3: CASSLETGHYGYTF
J: TRBJ1-6; length: 15; size: -; V: TRBV6-1; CDR3: CASGGDQLRDSPLHF
J: TRBJ1-2; length: 14; size: few; V: TRBV4-2; CDR3: CASSQDSQGYGYTF
J: TRBJ2-5; length: 12; size: -; V: TRBV5-1; CDR3: CASTWGEETQYF
J: TRBJ2-3; length: 16; size: -; V: TRBV19; CDR3: CASREQGWRATDTQYF
J: TRBJ2-1; length: 15; size: -; V: TRBV7-2; CDR3: CASSSTPSSYNEQFF
J: TRBJ2-5; length: 14; size: -; V: TRBV27; CDR3: CASSLMAIGETQYF
J: TRBJ2-4; length: 17; size: -; V: TRBV29-1; CDR3: CSVMSTGGSPLKNIQYF
J: TRBJ2-7; length: 14; size: -; V: TRBV7-8; CDR3: CASSLTSGKNEQYF
J: TRBJ2-3; length: 12; size: -; V: TRBV11-2; CDR3: CASSLTGDTQYF
J: TRBJ2-5; length: 14; size: -; V: TRBV6-6; CDR3: CASSFSGAQETQYF